Given below is one T cell receptor beta chain in context. Its antigen is unknown. Base qualities are not provided; no much larger clone lies one nucleotide away. The CDR3 regions of human TCRbeta chains were analyzed by immunosequencing. The study's own analysis went as follows. Repertoire TCRs were matched against a reference library of SARS-CoV-2-specific TCRs generated with the MIRA antigen-specificity platform. Breadth was defined as the fraction of unique TCRs that were SARS-CoV-2-associated, and depth was defined as the fraction of total T cells that were SARS-CoV-2-associated. Using the MIRA data, every spike-specific TCR was mapped to the spike region that the TCR reacted to and assigned to either a CD4 or a CD8 class. Log10-transformed breadth and depth values were compared by one-way ANOVA with Sidak's multiple comparisons tests. Held by TCRdb, this immuneACCESS table contains in-frame sequences only and omits some clones. Under half of the omission traces to an unresolved V gene where checked; the cause of the rest is unknown. V, J and clone size are taken as reported in that table, and D and trimming were inferred from the DNA itself. For this sample the table gives 75,000 to 100,000 clones, of which 75% to 90% were detected only once. The ten largest clones take up over 6.5% of the sample.

Trimming takes 5 bases from V and 7 bases from J, and the germline ends sit 12 bases apart. From cysteine to phenylalanine, the CDR3 is 14 amino acids long. Of the read, only the CDR3 DNA is kept; its 42 bases are in frame from base 1. From a lookup of the germline V gene (reference sequence), CDR1 and CDR2 are SGHAT and FQDESV. The data belong to a study of T cell responses to AZD1222 COVID-19 vaccine (dated by TCRdb to the early 2020s). About the full investigation: AZD1222 recipients with second doses at about 4 weeks or about 12 weeks were pooled, because spike-specific TCR depth and breadth did not differ between schedules. TCR sequencing covered 230 or so trial participants: 207 given two doses of AZD1222 and 26 given two doses of MenACWY control vaccine. Trial participants were enrolled by age into subgroups of 18-55, 56-69 and 70-plus years, and about 150, 27 and 61 TCR-sequenced participants, respectively, were included in these subgroups. Broad study findings and their caveats: Epitopes outside the regions mutated in the B.1.351 and B.1.1.7 variants were reportedly recognized by nearly half of the unique spike-specific TCRs. Conclusions about previously exposed vaccinees are limited, since just six or seven AZD1222 recipients were seropositive for SARS-CoV-2 at baseline. After two AZD1222 doses, spike-specific TCR breadth and depth were significantly higher than at day 0 and than in MenACWY recipients. The vaccine-associated CD4 TCRs covered the entire spike protein, and the dominant responses fell in regions 160-218 and 743-854. Participants were mostly white British, with more females than males. The authors suggested clonal diversity may have been underestimated. In the small 56-69-year group, the increase in depth fell short of significance, most likely because of low power. Because no day 14 peak-response samples were available, the repertoires could be characterized only after the peak T cell response.

The time point label on this specimen signifies: baseline before first vaccination. The vaccinee samples were drawn from two UK trials, COV001 and COV002, one of which was a single-blind randomized controlled phase 2/3 trial testing AZD1222 (ChAdOx1 nCoV-19) in healthy adults. For TCRbeta chain sequencing, PBMC samples from trial participants were taken at day 0 and at day 28 after the second dose. Sequencing was performed on peripheral blood, taken on day 0 of AZD1222 vaccination. The chain is assembled from TRBV11-1 and TRBJ2-6; too little of a D gene remains to name it. The TCR originated in an adult in good health. The CDR3 amino acid sequence is: CASSPGRFANVLTF. The nucleotide sequence is given as TGTGCCAGCAGCCCTGGACGTTTTGCCAACGTCCTGACTTTC.